One and the same sample provided the 31 T cell receptor beta chains below, sequenced in a study of CD8 T cells in ankylosing spondylitis. TCRdb itself ran the 5' RACE reads through MiXCR, one entry per CDR3 protein. The table includes around 340,000 distinct CDR3 sequences, roughly 14% detected once. The specimen was blood, either unsorted or a sorted T cell fraction (not recorded which). These receptors all come from a male donor with ankylosing spondylitis or in good health (not recorded which).

Only a few counts were recorded for this clonotype. CDR3 bases: TGCGCCAGCAGCCAAGGAGTCTTAGGCCCCTACAATGAGCAGTTCTTC. Amino acids: CASSQGVLGPYNEQFF. The genes are TRBV4-1 and TRBJ2-1; D gene uncertain. Trimming removed 1 base at V and 2 bases at J, with 12 bases between. Germline CDR1 and CDR2: MGHRA and YSYEKL. The CDR3 is 16 amino acids.

This clonotype has a handful of counts. The V call is TRBV2, the J call TRBJ2-3, with 12 nucleotides matching TRBD1. The CDR3 contains 16 residues. Trimming took 5 bases from V and 3 from J; bases not matched to a gene: 6. Germline CDR1 and CDR2: SNHLY and FYNNEI. CDR3 sequence (DNA): TGTGCCAGCAGTCCCGGGACAGGGGGCTGGACAGATACGCAGTATTTT. It is translated as CASSPGTGGWTDTQYF.

The J gene is TRBJ1-5, the V gene TRBV12-5; 7 bases agree with TRBD1. The V segment lost 4 bases and the J segment 1 base; nucleotides outside the gene matches: 10. Germline V lookup: CDR1 LGHNT, CDR2 FRNRAP. There are 17 residues in the CDR3. The CDR3, as DNA: TGTGCTAGTGGTTGGGCCGCCGGGACAGCGAGCAATCAGCCCCAGCATTTT. Its translation is CASGWAAGTASNQPQHF.

The genes are TRBV20-1 and TRBJ2-7; D is undetermined. Germline V gene data show CDR1 as DFQATT and CDR2 as SNEGSKA (reference sequence). V lost 6 bases and J lost 1, with 10 bases in between. The CDR3 sequence is 12 residues long. In nucleotides, the CDR3 is TGCAGTGCCCTTACTCCTTCCTACGAGCAGTACTTC. It codes for CSALTPSYEQYF.

The genes are TRBV29-1 and TRBJ2-1, with 9 bases fitting TRBD1. This CDR3 region has 14 residues. V lost 4 bases and J lost 6; bases outside the gene matches: 7. Germline V gene sequence: CDR1 SQVTM, CDR2 ANQGSEA. The DNA of the CDR3 is TGCAGCGTTGCGTGGACAGGGGTATTCAATGAGCAGTTCTTC. It is translated as CSVAWTGVFNEQFF.

The chain links TRBV7-2 to TRBJ1-1; D call uncertain. V lost 3 bases and J lost 1, with 9 bases in between. Germline assignment: CDR1 SGHTA and CDR2 FQGNSA. The CDR3 extends over 14 amino acids. The CDR3 sequence is CASSFRPGNTEAFF. CDR3 coding DNA: TGTGCCAGCAGCTTTCGGCCGGGGAACACTGAAGCTTTCTTT.

This clonotype has ten or more counts. This chain links TRBV10-3 with TRBJ1-1; D gene unclear. With 10 bases removed from V and 7 bases from J, the gap between germline ends came to 16 bases. The V gene's germline CDR1 is ENHRY and CDR2 SYGVKD. The CDR3 is 12 residues long. The DNA for the CDR3 is TGTGCCACCGGTAGGGAGCGGGGTGAAGCTTTCTTT. Protein sequence: CATGRERGEAFF.

The V gene is TRBV7-9, the J gene TRBJ2-1; no reliable D call. V lost 2 bases and J 5 bases, leaving 10 bases between the germline ends. CDR1 is SEHNR and CDR2 is FQNEAQ in the germline V gene (reference sequence). This CDR3 spans 14 amino acids. This chain's CDR3 is CASSLTLSNNEQFF. The DNA of the CDR3 is TGTGCCAGCAGCTTAACTCTGTCCAACAATGAGCAGTTCTTC. Drawing the rest from reference TRBV7-9 and TRBJ2-1, the complete variable domain is DTGVSQNPRHKITKRGQNVTFRCDPISEHNRLYWYRQTLGQGPEFLTYFQNEAQLEKSRLLSDRFSAERPKGSFSTLEIQRTEQGDSAMYLCASSLTLSNNEQFFGPGTRLTVL.

This chain links TRBV12-3 or TRBV12-4 with TRBJ2-1, with 8 bases matching TRBD2. CDR3 length: 16 residues. The ends lost 6 bases at V and 3 bases at J; junction bases unmatched: 10. The CDR3 spells CASSKTSGTSYNEQFF. The CDR3, as DNA: TGTGCCAGCAGCAAAACTTCCGGGACTAGCTACAATGAGCAGTTCTTC.

The CDR3 nucleotides are TGTGCCAGCAGAGCCGGGACAGGGAATCAGCCCCAGCATTTT. This encodes CASRAGTGNQPQHF. This rearrangement joins TRBV27 to TRBJ1-5; 9 bases are shared with TRBD1. Losses at the gene ends were 6 bases for V and 4 bases for J; bases not matched to a gene: 4. Germline CDR1 MNHEY, CDR2 SMNVEV (reference sequence). The CDR3 spans 14 residues.

A few counts support this clonotype. V gene TRBV12-3 or TRBV12-4 combines with J gene TRBJ2-7; 7 bases are a match to TRBD1. Losses at the gene ends were 3 bases for V and 7 bases for J; bases not matched to a gene: 9. This CDR3 is built from 14 residues. The CDR3 region has the DNA TGTGCCAGCAGTTTTACGACAGGGTTGGGGGAGCAGTACTTC. Translation: CASSFTTGLGEQYF.

The rearrangement uses TRBV7-2 and TRBJ1-5; D not resolved. CDR1 and CDR2 (germline): SGHTA, FQGNSA. V was cut by 5 bases and J by 9 bases, with 17 bases left in between. This CDR3 region has 14 residues. For the CDR3, the DNA is TGTGCCAGCAGCCCAGACGGATCCCTGGGGCCCCAGCATTTT. Protein product: CASSPDGSLGPQHF. The variable domain in full, completed from reference TRBV7-2 and TRBJ1-5, reads GAGVSQSPSNKVTEKGKDVELRCDPISGHTALYWYRQSLGQGLEFLIYFQGNSAPDKSGLPSDRFSAERTGGSVSTLTIQRTQQEDSAVYLCASSPDGSLGPQHFGDGTRLSIL.

The genes are TRBV3-1 and TRBJ1-3; D not certain. V was pared by 0 bases and J by 0 bases, with 9 bases between. The germline CDR1 and CDR2 sequences are LGHDT and YNNKEL (reference sequence). This CDR3 has 16 amino acids. For the CDR3, the DNA is TGTGCCAGCAGCCAAGAGCGCCTCTACTCTGGAAACACCATATATTTT. Its translation: CASSQERLYSGNTIYF.

The chain couples TRBV30 to TRBJ1-2; D is perhaps TRBD1 (5 bases). Germline V gene data show CDR1 as GTSNPN and CDR2 as SVGIG (reference sequence). The V end was cut by 3 bases, the J end by 6 bases, with 14 bases between. CDR3 size: 13 residues. The CDR3 reads CAWSSGIGNGYTF. The DNA for the CDR3 is TGTGCCTGGAGCTCAGGGATAGGAAATGGCTACACCTTC.

The chain couples TRBV11-2 to TRBJ2-6; D might be TRBD2 (5 bases). Germline lookup yields CDR1 SGHAT and CDR2 FQNNGV. The germline V and J ends were trimmed by 1 base and 0 bases, with 19 bases remaining between them. The CDR3 loop spans 20 amino acids. CDR3 bases: TGTGCCAGCAGCTTAGTAGATTTCCGGGGTGGGAGCTCTGGGGCCAACGTCCTGACTTTC. It translates to CASSLVDFRGGSSGANVLTF.

J is TRBJ1-1 and V is TRBV5-1; D possibly corresponds to TRBD1 (5 bases). The CDR3 consists of 14 residues. CDR1 SGHRS and CDR2 YFSETQ come from the germline V gene. V was clipped by 1 base and J by 5 bases, with 12 bases between them. As DNA, the CDR3 is TGCGCCAGCAGCTTGTCCCAGGGTAAGACTGAAGCTTTCTTT. This encodes CASSLSQGKTEAFF. Variable domain in full (rest from reference TRBV5-1 and TRBJ1-1): KAGVTQTPRYLIKTRGQQVTLSCSPISGHRSVSWYQQTPGQGLQFLFEYFSETQRNKGNFPGRFSGRQFSNSRSEMNVSTLELGDSALYLCASSLSQGKTEAFFGQGTRLTVV.

J is TRBJ2-5 and V is TRBV12-3 or TRBV12-4; D is perhaps TRBD1 (6 bases). The CDR3 has 14 residues. The V gene lost 7 bases and the J gene lost 7 bases, with 19 bases spanning the gap. CDR3 in DNA: TGTGCCAGCACCACACCGGAACAGGGCGGGACCCAGTACTTC. Translation gives CASTTPEQGGTQYF.

This clonotype was seen more than once but under ten times. V usage is TRBV20-1 and J usage is TRBJ2-5; D call uncertain. V was cut by 0 bases and J by 4 bases, with 18 bases left in between. Germline loops: CDR1 DFQATT, CDR2 SNEGSKA (reference sequence). The CDR3 extends over 16 amino acids. In nucleotides, the CDR3 is TGCAGTGCTAGAGATAAAAGGCTCCCCCTGAGAGAGACCCAGTACTTC. Translated, it gives CSARDKRLPLRETQYF.

The genes are TRBV29-1 and TRBJ2-5, with D unclear. Trimming stripped 2 bases from V and 0 bases from J, with 10 bases between. Per the germline V gene, CDR1 is SQVTM and CDR2 is ANQGSEA. This CDR3 has 14 residues. The CDR3, as DNA: TGCAGCGTTGAAAAGACGCCCAACCAAGAGACCCAGTACTTC. Its translation is CSVEKTPNQETQYF.

This clonotype was found a few times. CDR3 amino acids: CASSGDVSYNEQFF. CDR3 coding DNA: TGCGCCAGCAGTGGGGACGTATCCTACAATGAGCAGTTCTTC. The chain links TRBV10-2 to TRBJ2-1; TRBD1 or TRBD2 may be the D gene (5 bases each). Trimming took off 4 bases at V and 1 base at J, with 8 bases between the two ends. CDR1 and CDR2 (germline): WSHSY, SAAADI. The CDR3 contains 14 residues.

This clonotype was recorded a few times. The V call is TRBV10-2, the J call TRBJ1-5, with D unclear. The CDR3 runs 15 residues. Deletions cut 4 bases from V and 0 bases from J, with 10 bases between. Germline CDR1 WSHSY, CDR2 SAAADI. As DNA, the CDR3 is TGCGCCAGCAGTGGCAGAGCCGTTAGCAATCAGCCCCAGCATTTT. This codes for CASSGRAVSNQPQHF.

This clonotype appeared a single time. The CDR3 region has the DNA TGTGCCAGCAGCGCCGTAGGGGGGTTATTAAGCACAGATACGCAGTATTTT. The encoded protein is CASSAVGGLLSTDTQYF. The chain carries TRBV7-2 and TRBJ2-3, with D perhaps assigned TRBD1 or TRBD2 (6 bases each). The CDR3 runs 17 residues. Germline V CDR1 and CDR2: SGHTA, FQGNSA. V lost 5 bases to trimming and J lost 0 bases, with 18 bases between them.

The genes are TRBV6-1 and TRBJ1-1; D unresolved. In germline, CDR1 is MNHNS, CDR2 SASEGT. Between the trimmed V and J ends, which lost 9 bases and 1 base, there was a span of 15 bases. The CDR3 covers 14 residues. This chain's CDR3 is CASAERWANTEAFF. CDR3 DNA: TGTGCCAGTGCCGAACGGTGGGCGAACACTGAAGCTTTCTTT.

This chain connects TRBV5-1 to TRBJ2-7; no firm D call. The CDR3 spans 15 residues. V dropped 0 bases and J dropped 2 bases, with 12 bases sitting between them. Germline V gives CDR1 SGHRS, CDR2 YFSETQ. CDR3 sequence reads: CASSLGTAFTYEQYF. In nucleotides, the CDR3 is TGCGCCAGCAGCTTGGGAACAGCCTTTACCTACGAGCAGTACTTC.

This clonotype was seen a handful of times. J is TRBJ2-1 and V is TRBV5-6; tentatively, D is TRBD1 (6 bases). V was shortened by 4 bases and J by 0 bases, with 20 bases between the two germline ends. Germline CDR1 reads SGHDT; CDR2 reads YYEEEE. The CDR3 runs to 18 residues. The DNA for the CDR3 is TGTGCCAGCAGCCGGTTCACAGGGCGGGTCGTCTCCTACAATGAGCAGTTCTTC. It codes for CASSRFTGRVVSYNEQFF.

CDR3 loop: CASSPEGFYWGSPLHF. The CDR3 nucleotides are TGCGCCAGCAGCCCCGAGGGTTTCTACTGGGGTTCACCCCTCCACTTT. The rearrangement links TRBV5-1 to TRBJ1-6, with no clear D. CDR3 length equals 16 residues. The germline gives CDR1 SGHRS, CDR2 YFSETQ. The V and J ends lost 4 bases and 9 bases respectively, with 20 bases between them.

This sequence joins TRBV20-1 and TRBJ1-1; D call uncertain. Trimming shortened V by 6 bases and J by 11 bases, and 10 bases separated the two germline ends. Looked up from germline, CDR1 is DFQATT and CDR2 is SNEGSKA (reference sequence). This CDR3 comprises 9 residues. In nucleotides, the CDR3 is TGCAGTGCCCTCCGGGGTGCTTTCTTT. As protein: CSALRGAFF.

This clonotype appeared a few times. The chain couples TRBV4-1 to TRBJ2-1; no definite D call. Germline assignment: CDR1 MGHRA and CDR2 YSYEKL. Trimming removed 1 base at V and 8 bases at J, with 15 bases between. CDR3 length: 15 amino acids. The CDR3 DNA follows: TGCGCCAGCAGCCAAGGGTTCTATGGTTCCGATGAGCAGTTCTTC. It codes for CASSQGFYGSDEQFF.

The chain employs TRBV3-1 and TRBJ2-3; D call uncertain. CDR1 is LGHDT and CDR2 is YNNKEL in the germline V gene (reference sequence). The CDR3 spans 10 residues. Between the trimmed V and J ends, which lost 8 bases and 6 bases, there was a span of 6 bases. Written as DNA, the CDR3 is TGTGCCAGCGCTGGGGATACGCAGTATTTT. Amino acid sequence: CASAGDTQYF.

The chain combines TRBV10-2 with TRBJ2-2, with D tentatively TRBD1 or TRBD2 (5 bases each). Trimming pared 6 bases from V and 4 bases from J, leaving 12 bases between. CDR3 length equals 14 residues. CDR1 is WSHSY, CDR2 SAAADI, per germline. Here the CDR3 reads CASRQAGSTGELFF. CDR3 sequence (DNA): TGCGCCAGCAGGCAGGCAGGGAGCACCGGGGAGCTGTTTTTT.

V gene TRBV9 combines with J gene TRBJ1-2; D call uncertain. The CDR3 covers 11 residues. Germline-derived CDR1 and CDR2 are SGDLS and YYNGEE. V was cut by 9 bases and J by 4 bases, with 10 bases left in between. In DNA, the CDR3 is TGTGCCACCAAGGGCGTCTATGGCTACACCTTC. Translation: CATKGVYGYTF.